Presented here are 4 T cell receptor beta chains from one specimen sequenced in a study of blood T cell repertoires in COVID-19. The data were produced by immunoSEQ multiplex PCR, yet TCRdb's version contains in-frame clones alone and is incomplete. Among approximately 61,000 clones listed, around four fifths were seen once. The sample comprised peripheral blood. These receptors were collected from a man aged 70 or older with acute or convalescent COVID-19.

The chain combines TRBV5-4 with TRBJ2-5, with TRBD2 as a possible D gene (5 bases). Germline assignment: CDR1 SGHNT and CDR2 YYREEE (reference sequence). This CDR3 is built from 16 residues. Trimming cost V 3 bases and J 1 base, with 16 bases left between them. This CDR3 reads CASSSTTTSAQETQYF. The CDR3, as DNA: TGTGCCAGCAGCTCTACGACTACCAGCGCCCAAGAGACCCAGTACTTC.

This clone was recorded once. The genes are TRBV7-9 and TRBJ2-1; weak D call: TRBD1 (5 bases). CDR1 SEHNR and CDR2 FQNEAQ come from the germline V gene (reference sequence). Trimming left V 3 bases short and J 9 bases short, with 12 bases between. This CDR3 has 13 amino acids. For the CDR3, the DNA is TGTGCCAGCAGCTTCAAGGGGCCAACTGAGCAGTTCTTC. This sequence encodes CASSFKGPTEQFF.

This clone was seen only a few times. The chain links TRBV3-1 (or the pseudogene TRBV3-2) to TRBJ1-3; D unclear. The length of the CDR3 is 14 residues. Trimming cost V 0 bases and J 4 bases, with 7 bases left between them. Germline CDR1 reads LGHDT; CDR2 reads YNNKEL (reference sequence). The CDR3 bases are TGTGCCAGCAGCCAAGAATCGGAGGGAAACACCATATATTTT. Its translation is CASSQESEGNTIYF.

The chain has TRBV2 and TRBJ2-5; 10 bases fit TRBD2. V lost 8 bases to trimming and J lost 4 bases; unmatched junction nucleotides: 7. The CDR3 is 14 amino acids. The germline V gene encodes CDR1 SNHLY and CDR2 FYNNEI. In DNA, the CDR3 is TGTGCCAGCCCTACTAGCGGGGTCCCAGAGACCCAGTACTTC. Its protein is CASPTSGVPETQYF.